This TCR beta chain was recovered during a study of neoadjuvant nivolumab and ipilimumab in lung cancer. The CDR3 has 14 residues. CDR1 and CDR2 (germline): SGHRS, YFSETQ. V shed 4 bases and J shed 7 bases, with 14 bases lying between them. Measured with immunoSEQ multiplex PCR; TCRdb has only the in-frame clones, and not every one. The sample gives 25,000 to 35,000 clones, 92% of which show up once; about 2.1% is in the top ten. V is TRBV5-1 and J is TRBJ1-4; possibly TRBD1 for D (5 bases). The material was peripheral blood, obtained after neoadjuvant nivolumab, alone or with ipilimumab, at or shortly before surgery. The receptor was isolated from an adult with non-small cell lung cancer. The CDR3 region is CASSTGLLGEKLFF. CDR3 DNA sequence: TGCGCCAGCAGCACGGGACTACTGGGTGAAAAACTGTTTTTT.